Listed below are T cell receptor beta chains from one sample, sequenced in a study of control samples from healthy donors and cancer patients. Clones were read by immunoSEQ multiplex PCR, and TCRdb kept only the in-frame ones, dropping some. Found here are 130,000 to 150,000 clones, roughly nine tenths of them singletons; the top ten hold 8.7%. The sample was blood. These receptors were taken from a woman aged 30 to 39 in good health. Each CDR3 is given with its conserved first and last residue. D genes are given only for firm matches. The size of a clone is reported for some rows only, either as once, few or many, or as a class for expanded clones.

v_call	clone_size	d_call	j_call	cdr3_aa	cdr3_nt
TRBV30	.	TRBD1	TRBJ2-5	CAWSVGGTGAETQYF	TGTGCCTGGAGTGTCGGTGGGACAGGGGCAGAGACCCAGTACTTC
TRBV7-8	.	TRBD1	TRBJ2-7	CASSLEVARDRLF	TGTGCCAGCAGCTTAGAGGTAGCCCGGGACAGACTATTC
TRBV5-4	.	TRBD1	TRBJ1-1	CASSLTGGTEAFF	TGTGCCAGCAGCTTGACAGGGGGCACTGAAGCTTTCTTT
TRBV18	.	TRBD1	TRBJ1-3	CASSPGTGTSGNTIYF	TGTGCCAGCTCGCCCGGGACAGGGACCTCTGGAAACACCATATATTTT
TRBV6-5	.	TRBD1	TRBJ1-1	CASSRTTGGTEAFF	TGTGCCAGCAGCCGTACGACAGGGGGCACTGAAGCTTTCTTT
TRBV15	few	TRBD1	TRBJ2-1	CATSRDLFGLGTGIHEQFF	TGTGCCACCAGCAGAGATTTGTTTGGTTTGGGGACAGGGATCCATGAGCAGTTCTTC
TRBV7-8	.	TRBD2	TRBJ2-1	CASSTRGEAGDEQFF	TGTGCCAGCAGCACCCGGGGGGAGGCCGGGGATGAGCAGTTCTTC
TRBV2	few	TRBD2	TRBJ2-2	CASSPSTSGMTGELFF	TGTGCCAGCAGTCCGTCGACTAGCGGGATGACCGGGGAGCTGTTTTTT
TRBV5-1	.	TRBD2	TRBJ2-5	CASSTGLAAGAETQYF	TGCGCCAGCAGCACGGGACTAGCGGCGGGGGCGGAGACCCAGTACTTC
TRBV5-1	.	TRBD2	TRBJ2-2	CASTGRLAELGELFF	TGCGCCAGCACCGGGAGACTAGCGGAGCTCGGGGAGCTGTTTTTT
TRBV6-6	few	.	TRBJ2-1	CATATSVWNEQFF	TGTGCCACCGCGACTAGTGTTTGGAATGAGCAGTTCTTC
TRBV5-1	.	TRBD2	TRBJ2-7	CASRPLASSSYEQYF	TGCGCCAGCAGGCCACTAGCGTCTTCCTCCTACGAGCAGTACTTC
TRBV6-5	.	TRBD1	TRBJ1-1	CASSYSRSGGNTEAFF	TGTGCCAGCAGTTACTCGAGGTCAGGGGGAAACACTGAAGCTTTCTTT
TRBV30	.	.	TRBJ1-2	CAWDAGSRFYGYTF	TGTGCCTGGGATGCAGGGTCCCGATTTTATGGCTACACCTTC
TRBV11-2	.	TRBD2	TRBJ2-1	CASSPIAGGPISYNEQFF	TGTGCCAGCAGCCCAATAGCGGGAGGCCCGATCTCCTACAATGAGCAGTTCTTC
TRBV6-6	.	.	TRBJ2-7	CASSGGPRYEQYF	TGTGCCAGCAGCGGGGGGCCTCGCTACGAGCAGTACTTC
TRBV2	once	TRBD1	TRBJ1-4	CATVGDRGATNEKLFF	TGTGCCACCGTGGGCGACAGGGGCGCAACTAATGAAAAACTGTTTTTT
TRBV5-1	.	TRBD1	TRBJ2-2	CASSSGTGPLGELFF	TGCGCCAGCAGTTCCGGGACAGGCCCCCTCGGGGAGCTGTTTTTT
TRBV24-1	.	.	TRBJ1-2	CATSDGGYRGGYTF	TGTGCCACCAGTGATGGAGGGTATCGGGGAGGCTACACCTTC
TRBV28	once	.	TRBJ1-5	CASSSVGSNQPQHF	TGTGCCAGCAGTTCAGTGGGAAGCAATCAGCCCCAGCATTTT
TRBV18	many	.	TRBJ1-5	CASSLDRYSNQPQHF	TGTGCCAGCTCACTAGACCGGTATAGCAATCAGCCCCAGCATTTT
TRBV5-6	.	TRBD1	TRBJ1-1	CASSLYATGGTEAFF	TGTGCCAGCAGCTTGTATGCGACAGGGGGCACTGAAGCTTTCTTT
TRBV2	few	.	TRBJ2-5	CASSDRGRGLQETQYF	TGTGCCAGCAGTGACCGGGGTAGAGGACTCCAAGAGACCCAGTACTTC
TRBV20-1	few	.	TRBJ1-1	CSADPIAEAFF	TGCAGTGCAGACCCGATCGCTGAAGCTTTCTTT
TRBV7-2	.	.	TRBJ2-7	CASSLRGFGTYEQYF	TGTGCCAGCAGCTTGAGGGGCTTTGGGACCTACGAGCAGTACTTC
TRBV30	.	.	TRBJ1-2	CAWSDGYGYTF	TGTGCCTGGAGTGATGGCTATGGCTACACCTTC
TRBV23-1	.	.	TRBJ1-2	CARDLGANYGYTF	TGCGCCAGGGATCTGGGGGCTAACTATGGCTACACCTTC
TRBV27	.	.	TRBJ2-7	CASSLRQGYEQYF	TGTGCCAGCAGCCTCCGTCAAGGCTACGAGCAGTACTTC